The 19 T cell receptor beta chains below were found in one sample sequenced in a study of shared clonotypes between healthy human individuals. Libraries were prepared by immunoSEQ multiplex PCR; TCRdb keeps only in-frame clonotypes and omits some of them. Of around 500,000 clones detected, around 78% appear once; the ten largest clones hold approximately 13%. The material sequenced was PBMCs. The receptors were gathered from a woman between 40 and 50 years old in good health. Some clones in this sample may be carry-over from other donors' samples.

V is TRBV28 and J is TRBJ1-5; TRBD1 matches 11 bases. Trimming removed 6 bases from V and 5 bases from J; junction bases left unmatched: 12. CDR3 length equals 17 residues. CDR1 is MDHEN and CDR2 is SYDVKM in the germline V gene. CDR3 bases: TGTGCCAGCAGCTTTTCCCCCGGGACAGGGGGTTATCAGCCCCAGCATTTT. It encodes CASSFSPGTGGYQPQHF.

The chain carries TRBV6-1 and TRBJ1-1, with a weak D call TRBD1 (5 bases). This CDR3 contains 15 residues. Deletions cut 3 bases from V and 6 bases from J, with 17 bases between. Germline values: CDR1 MNHNS, CDR2 SASEGT. CDR3 residues: CASSDGGGSGPEAFF. CDR3 DNA sequence: TGTGCCAGCAGTGACGGGGGAGGGTCCGGGCCTGAAGCTTTCTTT.

The V and J genes are TRBV28 and TRBJ2-7; D perhaps matches TRBD1 (6 bases). In germline, CDR1 is MDHEN, CDR2 SYDVKM. The V end lost 11 bases, the J end lost 7 bases, and 18 bases lay between the germline ends. This CDR3 is 12 amino acids long. The CDR3, as DNA: TGTGCCTCTCGACAGGCTCGGGCAGAGCAGTACTTC. It yields the protein CASRQARAEQYF.

The CDR3 DNA reads TGTGCCAGCAGCTTAGGGACTAGCGGGAGTACCGGGGAGCTGTTTTTT. It specifies CASSLGTSGSTGELFF. This rearrangement joins TRBV7-9 to TRBJ2-2, with TRBD2 matching 13 bases. CDR1 and CDR2 from the germline V gene are SEHNR and FQNEAQ (reference sequence). The V and J ends lost 1 base and 5 bases, in that order; junction bases with no gene match: 1. This CDR3 has 16 residues. The full variable domain, in which reference TRBV7-9 and TRBJ2-2 provide the parts outside the CDR3, is DTGVSQNPRHKITKRGQNVTFRCDPISEHNRLYWYRQTLGQGPEFLTYFQNEAQLEKSRLLSDRFSAERPKGSFSTLEIQRTEQGDSAMYLCASSLGTSGSTGELFFGEGSRLTVL.

This sequence joins TRBV6-5 and TRBJ2-7, with 7 bases identical to TRBD2. CDR1 and CDR2 from the germline V gene are MNHEY and SVGAGI. J gave up 3 bases and V 8 bases, and 10 bases lay outside the gene matches. This CDR3 is 14 amino acids long. CDR3 protein: CASGRGVKGYEQYF. In nucleotides, the CDR3 is TGTGCCAGCGGCCGGGGGGTTAAGGGCTACGAGCAGTACTTC.

The V and J genes are TRBV9 and TRBJ1-1, with TRBD1 matching 8 bases. Trimming cost V 0 bases and J 10 bases; bases outside gene matches: 8. This CDR3 has 14 residues. The germline V gene has CDR1 SGDLS and CDR2 YYNGEE. The CDR3 is CASSVARQGARAFF. The CDR3 DNA follows: TGTGCCAGCAGCGTAGCTCGTCAGGGGGCGCGAGCTTTCTTT. The full variable domain, with the rest looked up from reference TRBV9 and TRBJ1-1, is DSGVTQTPKHLITATGQRVTLRCSPRSGDLSVYWYQQSLDQGLQFLIQYYNGEERAKGNILERFSAQQFPDLHSELNLSSLELGDSALYFCASSVARQGARAFFGQGTRLTVV.

As concerns this clone: Different DNA sequences within this sample yield the same CDR3. The chain joins TRBV7-2 to TRBJ1-4; D is unclear. This CDR3 region has 13 residues. V dropped 1 base and J dropped 8 bases, with 8 bases sitting between them. Germline V gives CDR1 SGHTA, CDR2 FQGNSA. In DNA form, the CDR3 reads TGTGCCAGCAGCTTAGGGACCCGGGAAAAACTGTTTTTT. Protein product: CASSLGTREKLFF. Looking up the rest from reference TRBV7-2 and TRBJ1-4 gives the full variable domain: GAGVSQSPSNKVTEKGKDVELRCDPISGHTALYWYRQSLGQGLEFLIYFQGNSAPDKSGLPSDRFSAERTGGSVSTLTIQRTQQEDSAVYLCASSLGTREKLFFGSGTQLSVL.

The gene calls are TRBV11-2 and TRBJ2-1; 7 bases fit TRBD2. Trimming removed 1 base from V and 4 bases from J; junction bases left unmatched: 1. Germline V gene lookup returns CDR1 SGHAT and CDR2 FQNNGV. The CDR3 has 14 amino acids. The CDR3 is CASSLGTRYNEQFF. Here the CDR3 DNA reads TGTGCCAGCAGCTTAGGGACTAGATACAATGAGCAGTTCTTC. Full variable domain (rest looked up from reference TRBV11-2 and TRBJ2-1): EAGVAQSPRYKIIEKRQSVAFWCNPISGHATLYWYQQILGQGPKLLIQFQNNGVVDDSQLPKDRFSAERLKGVDSTLKIQPAKLEDSAVYLCASSLGTRYNEQFFGPGTRLTVL.

V gene TRBV1 combines with J gene TRBJ2-3. TRBV1 is given as a pseudogene. This CDR3 comprises 13 residues. The CDR3 DNA follows: TGCACCAGCATAGGCTTCCGCACAGATACGCAGTATTTT. Translated, it gives CTSIGFRTDTQYF.

J is TRBJ2-2 and V is TRBV2; no reliable D call. V was shortened by 1 base and J by 4 bases, with 7 bases between the two germline ends. The CDR3 contains 14 residues. Germline CDR1 and CDR2: SNHLY and FYNNEI. As DNA, the CDR3 is TGTGCCAGCAGTGAAGGTCGATCCACCGGGGAGCTGTTTTTT. It is translated as CASSEGRSTGELFF.

Ten or more counts support this clone. The chain recombines TRBV30 with TRBJ2-5; unclear D gene. The CDR3 is 11 residues long. V was shortened by 4 bases and J by 2 bases, with 5 bases between the two germline ends. Germline loops: CDR1 GTSNPN, CDR2 SVGIG (reference sequence). The CDR3 sequence: CAWTRQETQYF. For the CDR3, the DNA is TGTGCCTGGACAAGACAAGAGACCCAGTACTTC.

To note about this clone: It is likely a read error: a sequence one base away is far more abundant. The chain is built from TRBV7-6 and TRBJ2-1; D is ambiguous. Germline CDR1 is SGHVS and CDR2 is FNYEAQ. This CDR3 has 15 residues. The CDR3 sequence is CASSLVPEAYDEQFF. The CDR3 nucleotides read TGTGCCAGCAGCTTAGTTCCAGAGGCCTACGATGAGCAGTTCTTC. The full variable domain, completed using reference TRBV7-6 and TRBJ2-1, is GAGVSQSPRYKVTKRGQDVALRCDPISGHVSLYWYRQALGQGPEFLTYFNYEAQQDKSGLPNDRFSAERPEGSISTLTIQRTEQRDSAMYRCASSLVPEAYDEQFFGPGTRLTVL.

For the CDR3, the DNA is TGCGCCAGCAGCCAAGCACTAGCGGGGGCCTACGAGCAGTACTTC. Translated: CASSQALAGAYEQYF. The rearrangement uses TRBV4-1 and TRBJ2-7, with 11 bases lining up with TRBD2. The CDR3 is made up of 15 amino acids. Germline loops: CDR1 MGHRA, CDR2 YSYEKL. V shed 1 base and J 2 bases; nucleotides not matched to a gene: 1.

The V call is TRBV6-6, the J call TRBJ2-7, with D uncertain. In germline, CDR1 is MNHNY, CDR2 SVGAGI (reference sequence). The CDR3 has 15 residues. The V end was cut by 4 bases, the J end by 0 bases, with 13 bases between. The CDR3 bases are TGTGCCAGCAGTTCAACGGCGGTCCTCTCCTACGAGCAGTACTTC. This sequence encodes CASSSTAVLSYEQYF.

Concerning this clone itself: The same CDR3 can be traced to other DNA sequences in this sample. The V gene is TRBV30, the J gene TRBJ2-5; no reliable D call. In germline, CDR1 is GTSNPN, CDR2 SVGIG (reference sequence). Trimming cost V 0 bases and J 5 bases, with 4 bases left between them. This CDR3 is built from 11 residues. The CDR3 protein is CAWSVAETQYF. For the CDR3, the DNA is TGTGCCTGGAGTGTAGCGGAGACCCAGTACTTC.

The V and J genes are TRBV19 and TRBJ2-7; a possible D gene is TRBD1 (6 bases). V was clipped by 3 bases and J by 0 bases, with 12 bases between them. The CDR3 runs 15 residues. CDR1 is LNHDA, CDR2 SQIVND, per germline (reference sequence). CDR3 in DNA: TGTGCCAGTAGTATTCAATCAGGGGACTCCTACGAGCAGTACTTC. Encoded protein: CASSIQSGDSYEQYF.

This chain joins TRBV13 and TRBJ2-7; TRBD1 matches at 9 bases. The CDR3 length is 21 residues. Germline CDR1 PRHDT, CDR2 FYEKMQ (reference sequence). The V and J ends lost 5 bases and 2 bases, in that order; junction bases with no gene match: 25. The DNA of the CDR3 is TGTGCCAGCAGCCCACCCAGGTATCGGACAGGGGCGGCCTCCTTACCCTACGAGCAGTACTTC. Translating gives CASSPPRYRTGAASLPYEQYF.

DNA for the CDR3: TGCGCCAGCAGCCAAGCCCCGGACAGGCCGGGGACAACGAATCAGCCCCAGCATTTT. Residues: CASSQAPDRPGTTNQPQHF. The chain employs TRBV4-1 and TRBJ1-5; 7 bases match TRBD1. The V segment lost 1 base and the J segment 4 bases; nucleotides outside the gene matches: 16. The CDR3 sequence is 19 residues long. Per the germline V gene, CDR1 is MGHRA and CDR2 is YSYEKL.

This chain connects TRBV5-4 to TRBJ2-5; TRBD2 might be the D (5 bases). The germline V and J ends were trimmed by 0 bases and 3 bases, with 9 bases remaining between them. The CDR3 length is 14 residues. Germline CDR1 and CDR2: SGHNT and YYREEE (reference sequence). CDR3 amino acids: CASSLVTTKETQYF. CDR3 in DNA: TGTGCCAGCAGCTTGGTGACTACTAAAGAGACCCAGTACTTC.